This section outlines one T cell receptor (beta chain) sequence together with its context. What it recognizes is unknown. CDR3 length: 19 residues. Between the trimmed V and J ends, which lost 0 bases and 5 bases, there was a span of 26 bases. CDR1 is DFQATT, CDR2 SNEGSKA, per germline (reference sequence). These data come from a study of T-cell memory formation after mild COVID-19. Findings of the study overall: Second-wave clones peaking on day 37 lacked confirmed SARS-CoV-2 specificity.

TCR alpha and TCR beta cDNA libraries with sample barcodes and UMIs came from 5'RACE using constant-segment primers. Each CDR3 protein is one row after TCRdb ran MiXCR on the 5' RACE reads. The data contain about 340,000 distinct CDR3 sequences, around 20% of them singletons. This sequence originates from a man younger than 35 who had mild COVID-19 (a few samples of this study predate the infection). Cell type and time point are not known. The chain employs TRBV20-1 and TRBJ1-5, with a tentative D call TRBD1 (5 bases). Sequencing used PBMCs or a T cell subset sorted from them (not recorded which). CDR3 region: CSARDGGSWGRFGYQPQHF. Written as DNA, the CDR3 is TGCAGTGCTAGAGATGGTGGCTCCTGGGGCCGCTTTGGCTATCAGCCCCAGCATTTT.